This T cell receptor (beta chain) was recovered during a study of OX40 agonist ivuxolimab in advanced cancers. Study-level points and caveats: Nonresponders, in some cases, also had low normalized T-cell clonal expansion.

A note on this clone: Its antigen is not identified.

Assay: immunoSEQ multiplex PCR; the TCRdb copy retains only in-frame clones and omits some. The data contain 25,000 to 40,000 clones, around 81% of them singletons. This receptor was obtained from an adult with an advanced solid tumor such as melanoma, head and neck, liver or kidney cancer. This material consisted of CD4+ or CD8+ T cells sorted from blood, taken in a trial of the OX40 agonist ivuxolimab.

The CDR3 bases are TGTGCCAGCAGCGGGAGCACCTTAGTTCGCGGGCAGTACTTC. Its protein is CASSGSTLVRGQYF. This sequence joins TRBV11-2 and TRBJ2-7, with D possibly TRBD2 on 5 matching bases. V lost 5 bases and J lost 9, with 20 bases in between. From germline, CDR1 is SGHAT and CDR2 FQNNGV. This CDR3 has 14 residues.